This T cell receptor beta chain is from a study of post-analysis software for immune sequencing data. Overall study findings and caveats: Elevated frequency relative to controls characterized about 5 TRBV segments in patients, TRBV5-6, TRBV5-1 and TRBV20-1 among them.

The CDR3 is made up of 18 amino acids. TCR beta cDNA libraries had unique molecular identifiers. TCRdb passed the PCR reads through MiXCR, listing each CDR3 protein once. The repertoire holds 700,000 to 900,000 distinct CDR3 sequences, with approximately 44% as singletons. This clonotype was seen a handful of times. The antigen remains undetermined. An end of the junction differs from the germline gene, which may be a read error. The rearrangement uses TRBV12-3 or TRBV12-4 and TRBJ2-1; 8 bases match TRBD2. The specimen was blood. This TCR came from a girl aged 10 to 17 with multiple sclerosis. CDR3 bases: TGTGCTAGCAGTTTTGAGACTAGCGCTCGGCCCTCCTACAACGAGCAGTTCTTC. It specifies CASSFETSARPSYNEQFF.